This T cell receptor beta chain was sequenced in a study of OX40 agonist ivuxolimab in advanced cancers. Study background: Melanoma, hepatocellular carcinoma, head and neck or renal cell cancer occurred in dose-escalation patients.

Trimming removed 3 bases at V and 6 bases at J, with 17 bases between. From germline, CDR1 is LNHDA and CDR2 SQIVND (reference sequence). The length of the CDR3 is 15 residues. The protocol was immunoSEQ multiplex PCR, while the TCRdb copy is restricted to in-frame clones and leaves out a portion. This sample has more than 9,500 clones, with approximately 80% found just once. This clone has only one observation. The V and J genes are TRBV19 and TRBJ1-1, with D possibly matching TRBD1 (5 bases). This TCR was recovered from an adult with an advanced solid tumor such as melanoma, head and neck, liver or kidney cancer. Specimen: CD4+ or CD8+ T cells sorted from blood, collected in a trial of the OX40 agonist ivuxolimab. The CDR3 sequence: CASSMFGTRDSEAFF. The DNA of the CDR3 is TGTGCCAGTAGTATGTTTGGTACCAGGGATTCTGAAGCTTTCTTT.